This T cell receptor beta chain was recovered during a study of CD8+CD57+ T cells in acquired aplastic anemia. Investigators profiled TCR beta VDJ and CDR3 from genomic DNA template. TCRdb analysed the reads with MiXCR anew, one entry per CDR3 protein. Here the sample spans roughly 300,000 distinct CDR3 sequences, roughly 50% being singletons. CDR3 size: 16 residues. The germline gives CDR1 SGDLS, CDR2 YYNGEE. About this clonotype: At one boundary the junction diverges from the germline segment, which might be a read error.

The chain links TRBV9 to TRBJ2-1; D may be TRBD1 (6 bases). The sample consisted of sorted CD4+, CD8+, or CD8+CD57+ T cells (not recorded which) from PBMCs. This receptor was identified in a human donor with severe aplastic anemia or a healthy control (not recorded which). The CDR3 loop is CASSAETGLGHNEQFF. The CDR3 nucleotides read TGCGCCAGCAGTGCCGAAACAGGGTTGGGCCACAATGAGCAGTTCTTC.